This TCR beta chain comes out of a study of cytomegalovirus exposure and HLA in healthy donors. Study-level results: Reports indicated that the classifier achieved high specificity and sensitivity in diagnosing cytomegalovirus status. HLA restriction was apparent for most CMV-associated TCR beta chains in a later analysis.

CDR1 is MDHEN, CDR2 SYDVKM, per germline. The CDR3 is made up of 11 amino acids. Trimming took off 6 bases at V and 9 bases at J, with 9 bases between the two ends. Regarding this clone: Its specificity is unknown.

It was with 60 Vbeta and 13 Jbeta primers that the PCR ran. Measured with immunoSEQ multiplex PCR; TCRdb has only the in-frame clones, and not every one. Counted here are 110,000 or so clones, about 8% occurring once; the ten biggest clones make up approximately 6.4%. The J gene is TRBJ2-1, the V gene TRBV28; D remains unclear. The material sequenced was PBMCs. This clonotype was sampled from a woman in her thirties or forties in good health and CMV-seropositive. Written as DNA, the CDR3 is TGTGCCAGCAGAAGAGGCGGTGAGCAGTTCTTC. This gives the protein CASRRGGEQFF.